This TCR beta chain was obtained from a study of shared clonotypes between healthy human individuals. Across the study: Three CD4 naive, three CD4 memory, two CD8 naive and one CD8 memory plate were used per donor.

CDR3 length equals 19 residues. This was a deep-level run. Investigators spread the genomic DNA of each subset evenly over several immunoSEQ plates. Using immunoSEQ multiplex PCR, the repertoire was profiled, and TCRdb retains in-frame clones only, with some absent. The sample lists about 2.1 million clones; about 93% were seen once. Terminally differentiated effector memory CD45RA+ cells were left out of the naive CD8 fraction, which was CD45RO-negative and positively selected for CCR7. Donors were Caucasian adults residing in Nashville, Tennessee, USA. This receptor was identified in a man between 18 and 29 years old in good health. Some clones in this sample may be carry-over from other donors' samples. The gene calls are TRBV21-1 and TRBJ2-7; the table's D call, TRBD1, was not checked against the DNA. TRBV21-1 is described as a pseudogene. The sequencing input was naive CD8+ T cells from PBMCs. CDR3 residues: CASSKGCWVGRRCSYEQYF. The CDR3 bases are TGTGCCAGCAGCAAAGGGTGTTGGGTGGGGCGAAGATGCTCCTACGAGCAGTACTTC.